These T cell receptor beta chains were read from a single sample in a study of cytomegalovirus exposure and HLA in healthy donors. Sequencing used immunoSEQ multiplex PCR; TCRdb keeps in-frame clones, though not all of them. The sample yields about 180,000 clones, 65% to 85% seen once. The sequenced material came from PBMCs. The source of these receptors is a girl aged 10 to 17 in good health and CMV-seropositive. Both conserved end residues are part of each CDR3. Fields, in order: clone size, J gene, V gene, D gene, CDR3 DNA, CDR3 protein. A D gene is named only where the DNA matches it firmly. Clone sizes are given selectively: once, few, many, or a class where the clone is expanded.

size: few
J: TRBJ1-2
V: TRBV30
D: NA
DNA: TGTGCCTGGATGCGTCGAAACTATGGCTACACCTTC
CDR3: CAWMRRNYGYTF

size: NA
J: TRBJ2-7
V: TRBV10-1
D: TRBD1
DNA: TGCGCCAGCAGTGAGGGGGACAGCATAAGGGACGAGCAGTACTTC
CDR3: CASSEGDSIRDEQYF

size: few
J: TRBJ2-5
V: TRBV10-2
D: NA
DNA: TGCGCCAGCAGTGTTGCCAGGGGCCAAGAGACCCAGTACTTC
CDR3: CASSVARGQETQYF

size: NA
J: TRBJ2-2
V: TRBV6-6
D: NA
DNA: TGTGCCAGCGGTCAGAACGTCGCGAACACCGGGGAGCTGTTTTTT
CDR3: CASGQNVANTGELFF

size: NA
J: TRBJ2-3
V: TRBV14
D: NA
DNA: TGTGCCAGCAGTCTCGTCGGGAGGCAGGGGGCCAGGGGTACGCAGTATTTT
CDR3: CASSLVGRQGARGTQYF

size: once
J: TRBJ1-1
V: TRBV28
D: NA
DNA: TGTGCCAGCAGTCCCCGGACAAAGGTGTACACTGAAGCTTTCTTT
CDR3: CASSPRTKVYTEAFF

size: NA
J: TRBJ2-1
V: TRBV7-3
D: TRBD1
DNA: TGTGCCAGCAGCTTAGGACAGGCTTACTACAATGAGCAGTTCTTC
CDR3: CASSLGQAYYNEQFF

size: NA
J: TRBJ2-7
V: TRBV6-4
D: TRBD1
DNA: TGTGCCGGCAGTCCCGGACAGGGGGGCACCTACGAGCAGTACTTC
CDR3: CAGSPGQGGTYEQYF

size: NA
J: TRBJ2-1
V: TRBV28
D: TRBD2
DNA: TGTGCCAGCAGTCCGGGACTAGCGGGAGGTTTTGGTGAGCAGTTCTTC
CDR3: CASSPGLAGGFGEQFF

size: NA
J: TRBJ1-5
V: TRBV6-1
D: NA
DNA: TGTGCCAGCAGTTATGTGGAGGGTCAGCCCCAGCATTTT
CDR3: CASSYVEGQPQHF

size: NA
J: TRBJ2-1
V: TRBV7-2
D: NA
DNA: TGTGCCAGCAGCCCAGTGTCCTCAAGCTCCTACAATGAGCAGTTCTTC
CDR3: CASSPVSSSSYNEQFF

size: NA
J: TRBJ2-1
V: TRBV10-1
D: TRBD2
DNA: TGCGCCAGCAGCCCTAGCGGGGCCTACAATGAGCAGTTCTTC
CDR3: CASSPSGAYNEQFF

size: NA
J: TRBJ2-7
V: TRBV5-8
D: NA
DNA: TGTGCCAGCAGCCTTTCACAGGGTGACGACGAGCAGTACTTC
CDR3: CASSLSQGDDEQYF